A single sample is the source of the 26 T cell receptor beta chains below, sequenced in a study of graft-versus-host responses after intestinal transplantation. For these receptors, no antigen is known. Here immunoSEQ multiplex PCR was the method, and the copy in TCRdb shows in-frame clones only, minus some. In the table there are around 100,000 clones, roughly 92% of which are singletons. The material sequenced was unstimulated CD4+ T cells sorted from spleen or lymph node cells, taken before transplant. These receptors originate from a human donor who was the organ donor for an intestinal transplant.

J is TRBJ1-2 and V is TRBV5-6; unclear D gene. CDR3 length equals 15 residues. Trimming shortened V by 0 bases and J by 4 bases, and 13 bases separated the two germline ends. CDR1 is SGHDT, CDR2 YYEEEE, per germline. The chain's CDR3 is CASSLGAPGFYGYTF. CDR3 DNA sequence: TGTGCCAGCAGCTTGGGTGCCCCGGGTTTCTATGGCTACACCTTC.

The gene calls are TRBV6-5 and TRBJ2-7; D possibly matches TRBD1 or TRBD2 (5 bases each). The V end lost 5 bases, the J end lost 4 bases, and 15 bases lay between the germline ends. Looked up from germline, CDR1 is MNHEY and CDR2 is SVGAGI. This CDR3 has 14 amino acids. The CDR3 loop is CASSRDWGPYEQYF. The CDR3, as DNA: TGTGCCAGCAGTCGCGACTGGGGACCTTACGAGCAGTACTTC.

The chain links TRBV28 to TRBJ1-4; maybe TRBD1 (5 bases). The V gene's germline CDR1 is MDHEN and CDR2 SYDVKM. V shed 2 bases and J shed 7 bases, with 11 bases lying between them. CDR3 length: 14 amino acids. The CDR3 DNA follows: TGTGCCAGCAGTTTACCGGGGCTGGGTGAAAAACTGTTTTTT. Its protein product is CASSLPGLGEKLFF.

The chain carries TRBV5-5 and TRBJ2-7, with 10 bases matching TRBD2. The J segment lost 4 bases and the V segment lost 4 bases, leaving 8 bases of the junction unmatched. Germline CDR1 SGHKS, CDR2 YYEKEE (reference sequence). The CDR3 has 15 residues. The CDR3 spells CASSPGLAGVYEQYF. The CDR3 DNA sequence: TGTGCCAGCAGCCCCGGGCTAGCGGGAGTATACGAGCAGTACTTC.

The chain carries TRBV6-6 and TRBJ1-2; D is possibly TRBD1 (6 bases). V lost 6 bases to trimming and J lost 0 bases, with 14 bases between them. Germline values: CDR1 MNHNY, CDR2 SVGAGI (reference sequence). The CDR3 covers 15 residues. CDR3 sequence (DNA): TGTGCCAGCAGAGTGGGGGGCTTAGCTAACTATGGCTACACCTTC. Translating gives CASRVGGLANYGYTF.

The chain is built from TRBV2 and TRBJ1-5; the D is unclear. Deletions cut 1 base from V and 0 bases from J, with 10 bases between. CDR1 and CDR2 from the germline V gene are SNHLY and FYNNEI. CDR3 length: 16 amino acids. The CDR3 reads CASSEGQTYSNQPQHF. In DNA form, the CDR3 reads TGTGCCAGCAGTGAAGGGCAGACCTATAGCAATCAGCCCCAGCATTTT. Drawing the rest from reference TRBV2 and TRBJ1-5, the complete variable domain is EPEVTQTPSHQVTQMGQEVILRCVPISNHLYFYWYRQILGQKVEFLVSFYNNEISEKSEIFDDQFSVERPDGSNFTLKIRSTKLEDSAMYFCASSEGQTYSNQPQHFGDGTRLSIL.

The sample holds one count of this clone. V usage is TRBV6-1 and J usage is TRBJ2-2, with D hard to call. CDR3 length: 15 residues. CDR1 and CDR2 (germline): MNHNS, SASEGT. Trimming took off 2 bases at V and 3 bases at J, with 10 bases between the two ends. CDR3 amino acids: CASSEQRLDTGELFF. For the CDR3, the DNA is TGTGCCAGCAGTGAACAAAGACTGGACACCGGGGAGCTGTTTTTT.

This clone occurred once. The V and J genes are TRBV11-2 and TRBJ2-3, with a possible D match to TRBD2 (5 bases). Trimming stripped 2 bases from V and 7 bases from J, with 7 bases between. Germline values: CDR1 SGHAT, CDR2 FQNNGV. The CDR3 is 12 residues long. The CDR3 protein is CASSLIGNTQYF. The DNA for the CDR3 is TGTGCCAGCAGCTTAATCGGGAATACGCAGTATTTT.

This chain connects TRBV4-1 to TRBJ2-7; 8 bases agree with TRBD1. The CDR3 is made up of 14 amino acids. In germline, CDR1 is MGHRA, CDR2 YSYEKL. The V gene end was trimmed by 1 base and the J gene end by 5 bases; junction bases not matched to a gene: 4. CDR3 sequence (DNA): TGCGCCAGCAGCCAAGGACAGGGGCGGGACGAGCAGTACTTC. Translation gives CASSQGQGRDEQYF.

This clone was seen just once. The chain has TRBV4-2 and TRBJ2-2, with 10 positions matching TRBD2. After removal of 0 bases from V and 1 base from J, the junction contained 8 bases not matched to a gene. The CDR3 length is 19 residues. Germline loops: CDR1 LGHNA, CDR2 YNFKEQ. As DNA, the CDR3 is TGTGCCAGCAGCCAAGAGCCAGCGGGAGGGCCAAGGAACACCGGGGAGCTGTTTTTT. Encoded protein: CASSQEPAGGPRNTGELFF.

In DNA form, the CDR3 reads TGTGCCAGCATTGGGACAGGGGAAGACGAGCAGTACTTC. Protein product: CASIGTGEDEQYF. The J gene is TRBJ2-7, the V gene TRBV6-5, with 10 bases aligning to TRBD1. Germline trimming cut 7 bases from V and 5 bases from J; bases unmatched to any gene: 5. Germline V gene sequence: CDR1 MNHEY, CDR2 SVGAGI. CDR3 size: 13 residues.

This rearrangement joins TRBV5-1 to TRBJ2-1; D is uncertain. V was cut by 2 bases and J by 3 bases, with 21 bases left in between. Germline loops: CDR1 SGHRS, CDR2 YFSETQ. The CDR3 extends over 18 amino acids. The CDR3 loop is CASSLNRPLRPLYNEQFF. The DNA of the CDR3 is TGCGCCAGCAGCTTAAACCGTCCCCTTAGACCCCTCTACAATGAGCAGTTCTTC.

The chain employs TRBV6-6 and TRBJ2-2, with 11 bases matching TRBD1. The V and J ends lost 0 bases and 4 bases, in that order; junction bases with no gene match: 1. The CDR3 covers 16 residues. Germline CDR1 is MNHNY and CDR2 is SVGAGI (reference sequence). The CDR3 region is CASSYSGTGGTGELFF. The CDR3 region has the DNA TGTGCCAGCAGTTACTCCGGGACAGGGGGCACCGGGGAGCTGTTTTTT.

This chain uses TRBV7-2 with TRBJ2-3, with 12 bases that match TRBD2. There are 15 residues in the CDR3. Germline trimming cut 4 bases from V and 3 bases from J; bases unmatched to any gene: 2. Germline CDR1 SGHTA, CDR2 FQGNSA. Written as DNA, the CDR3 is TGTGCCAGCAGCTCGCTAGCGGGAGGGACAGATACGCAGTATTTT. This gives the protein CASSSLAGGTDTQYF.

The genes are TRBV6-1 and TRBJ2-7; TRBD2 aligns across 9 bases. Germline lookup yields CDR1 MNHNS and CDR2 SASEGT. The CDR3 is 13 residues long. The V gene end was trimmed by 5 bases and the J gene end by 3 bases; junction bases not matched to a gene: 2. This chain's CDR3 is CASSFSGSYEQYF. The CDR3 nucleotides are TGTGCCAGCAGTTTTAGCGGGAGCTACGAGCAGTACTTC.

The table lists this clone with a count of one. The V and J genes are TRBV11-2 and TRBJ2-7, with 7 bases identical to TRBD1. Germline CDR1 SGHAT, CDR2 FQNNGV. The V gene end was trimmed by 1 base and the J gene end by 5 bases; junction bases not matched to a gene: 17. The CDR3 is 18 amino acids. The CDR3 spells CASSLVAPTGRPEDEQYF. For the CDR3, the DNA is TGTGCCAGCAGCTTAGTAGCCCCGACAGGGAGACCTGAGGACGAGCAGTACTTC.

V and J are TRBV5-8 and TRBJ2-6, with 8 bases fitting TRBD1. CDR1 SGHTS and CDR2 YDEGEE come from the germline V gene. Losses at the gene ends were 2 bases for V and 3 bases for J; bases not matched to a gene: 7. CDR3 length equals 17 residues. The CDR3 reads CASSFRTGTGGANVLTF. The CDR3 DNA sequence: TGTGCCAGCAGCTTTCGGACAGGGACTGGTGGGGCCAACGTCCTGACTTTC.

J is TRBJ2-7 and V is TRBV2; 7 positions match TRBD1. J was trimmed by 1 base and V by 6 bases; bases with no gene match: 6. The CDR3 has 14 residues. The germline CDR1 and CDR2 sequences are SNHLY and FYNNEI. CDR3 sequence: CASRGQVASYEQYF. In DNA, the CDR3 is TGTGCCAGCAGAGGACAGGTCGCTTCCTACGAGCAGTACTTC.

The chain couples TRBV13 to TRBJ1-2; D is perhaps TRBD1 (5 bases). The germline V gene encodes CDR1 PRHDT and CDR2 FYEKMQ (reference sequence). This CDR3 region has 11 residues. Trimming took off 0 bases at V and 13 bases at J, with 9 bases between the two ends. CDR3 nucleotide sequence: TGTGCCAGCAGCTTAGGGGTCGGGGGCACCTTC. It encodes CASSLGVGGTF.

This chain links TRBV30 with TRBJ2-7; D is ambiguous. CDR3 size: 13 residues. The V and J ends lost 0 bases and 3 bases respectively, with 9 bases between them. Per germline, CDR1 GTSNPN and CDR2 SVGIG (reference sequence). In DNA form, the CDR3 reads TGTGCCTGGAGTGTCGGGCCGAACTACGAGCAGTACTTC. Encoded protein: CAWSVGPNYEQYF.

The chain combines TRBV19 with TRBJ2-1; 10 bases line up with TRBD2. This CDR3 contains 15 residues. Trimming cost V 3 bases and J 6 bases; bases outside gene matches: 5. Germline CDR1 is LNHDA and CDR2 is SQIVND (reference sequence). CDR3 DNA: TGTGCCAGTAGTATCTTACTAGCGGGATTCAATGAGCAGTTCTTC. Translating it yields CASSILLAGFNEQFF.

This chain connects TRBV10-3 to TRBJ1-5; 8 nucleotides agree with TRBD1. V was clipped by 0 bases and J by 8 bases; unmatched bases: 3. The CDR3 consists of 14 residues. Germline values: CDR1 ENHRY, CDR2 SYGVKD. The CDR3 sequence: CAISESRTGKPQHF. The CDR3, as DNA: TGTGCCATCAGTGAGTCCAGGACAGGGAAGCCCCAGCATTTT.

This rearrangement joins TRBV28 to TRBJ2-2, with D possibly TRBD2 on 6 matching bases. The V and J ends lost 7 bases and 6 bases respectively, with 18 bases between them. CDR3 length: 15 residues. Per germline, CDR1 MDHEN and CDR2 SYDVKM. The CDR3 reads CASTPGDGRSGELFF. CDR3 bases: TGTGCCAGCACCCCGGGTGACGGGAGATCCGGGGAGCTGTTTTTT.

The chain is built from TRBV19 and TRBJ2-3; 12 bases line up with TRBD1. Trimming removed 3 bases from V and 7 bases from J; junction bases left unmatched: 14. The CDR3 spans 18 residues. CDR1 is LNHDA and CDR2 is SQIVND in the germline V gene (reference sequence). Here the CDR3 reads CASSIQTGTGGSFYTQYF. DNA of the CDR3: TGTGCCAGTAGTATCCAAACCGGGACAGGGGGCTCTTTCTATACGCAGTATTTT.

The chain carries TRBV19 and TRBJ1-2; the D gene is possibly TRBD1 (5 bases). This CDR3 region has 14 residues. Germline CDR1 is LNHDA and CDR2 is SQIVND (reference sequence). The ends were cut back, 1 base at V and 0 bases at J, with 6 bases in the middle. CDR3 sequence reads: CASSIGQTNYGYTF. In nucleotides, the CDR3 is TGTGCCAGTAGTATAGGACAGACTAACTATGGCTACACCTTC.

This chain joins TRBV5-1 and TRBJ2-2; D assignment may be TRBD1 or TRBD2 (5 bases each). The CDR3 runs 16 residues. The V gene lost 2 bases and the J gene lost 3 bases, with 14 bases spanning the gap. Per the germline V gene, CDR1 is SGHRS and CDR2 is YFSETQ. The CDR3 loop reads CASSFLPGTDTGELFF. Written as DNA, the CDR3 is TGCGCCAGCAGCTTTCTTCCAGGGACGGACACCGGGGAGCTGTTTTTT.